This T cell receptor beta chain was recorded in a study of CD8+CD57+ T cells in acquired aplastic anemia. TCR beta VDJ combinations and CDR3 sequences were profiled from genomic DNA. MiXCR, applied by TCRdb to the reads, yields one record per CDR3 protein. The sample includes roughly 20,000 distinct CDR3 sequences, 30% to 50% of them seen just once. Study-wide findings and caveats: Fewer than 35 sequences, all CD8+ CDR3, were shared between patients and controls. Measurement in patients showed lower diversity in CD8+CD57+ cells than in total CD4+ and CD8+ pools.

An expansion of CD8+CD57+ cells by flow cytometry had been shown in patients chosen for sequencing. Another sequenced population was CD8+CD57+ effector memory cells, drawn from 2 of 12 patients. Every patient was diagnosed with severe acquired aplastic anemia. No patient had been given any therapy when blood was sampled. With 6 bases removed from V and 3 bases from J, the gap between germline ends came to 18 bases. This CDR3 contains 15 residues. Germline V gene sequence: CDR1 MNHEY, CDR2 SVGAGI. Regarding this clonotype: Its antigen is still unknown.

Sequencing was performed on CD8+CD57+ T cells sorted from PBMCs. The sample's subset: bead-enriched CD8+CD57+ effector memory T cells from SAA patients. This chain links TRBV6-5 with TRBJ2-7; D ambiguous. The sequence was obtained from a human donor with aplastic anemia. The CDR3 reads CASREAETRVYEQYF. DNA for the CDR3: TGTGCCAGCAGAGAGGCCGAGACCAGAGTCTACGAGCAGTACTTC.